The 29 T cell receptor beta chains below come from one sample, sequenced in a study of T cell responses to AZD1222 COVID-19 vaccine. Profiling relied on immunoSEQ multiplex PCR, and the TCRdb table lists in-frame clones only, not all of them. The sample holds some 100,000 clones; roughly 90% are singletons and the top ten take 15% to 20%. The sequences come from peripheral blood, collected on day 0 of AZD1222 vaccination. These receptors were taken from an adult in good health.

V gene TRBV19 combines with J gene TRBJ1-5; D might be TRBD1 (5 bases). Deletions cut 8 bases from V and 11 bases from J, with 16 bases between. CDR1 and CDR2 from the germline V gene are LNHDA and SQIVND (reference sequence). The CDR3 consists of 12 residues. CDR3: CASSDSDTAQHF. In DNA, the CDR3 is TGTGCCAGTTCCGACAGCGACACGGCCCAGCATTTT.

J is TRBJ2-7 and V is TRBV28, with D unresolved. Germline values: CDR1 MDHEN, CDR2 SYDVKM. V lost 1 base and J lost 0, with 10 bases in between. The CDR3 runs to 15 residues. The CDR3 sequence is CASSLSGSSSYEQYF. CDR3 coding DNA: TGTGCCAGCAGTTTATCTGGGTCAAGCTCCTACGAGCAGTACTTC.

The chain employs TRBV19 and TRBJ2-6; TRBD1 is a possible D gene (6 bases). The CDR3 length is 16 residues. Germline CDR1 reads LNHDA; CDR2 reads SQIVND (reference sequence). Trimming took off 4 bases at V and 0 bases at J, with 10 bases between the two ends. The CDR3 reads CASSTTGLSGANVLTF. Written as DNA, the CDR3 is TGTGCCAGTAGTACTACAGGGCTCTCTGGGGCCAACGTCCTGACTTTC.

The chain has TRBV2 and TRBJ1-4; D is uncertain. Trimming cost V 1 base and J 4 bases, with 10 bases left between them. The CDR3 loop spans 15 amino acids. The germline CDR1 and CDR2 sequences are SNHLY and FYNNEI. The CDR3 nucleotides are TGTGCCAGCAGTGAAGAAGGAAAAATTAATGAAAAACTGTTTTTT. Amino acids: CASSEEGKINEKLFF.

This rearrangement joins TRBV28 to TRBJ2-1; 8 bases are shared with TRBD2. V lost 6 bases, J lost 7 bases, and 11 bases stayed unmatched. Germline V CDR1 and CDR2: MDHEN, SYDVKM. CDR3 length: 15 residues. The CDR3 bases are TGTGCCAGCAGACCACCCGGGACTAGAATGAATGAGCAGTTCTTC. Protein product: CASRPPGTRMNEQFF.

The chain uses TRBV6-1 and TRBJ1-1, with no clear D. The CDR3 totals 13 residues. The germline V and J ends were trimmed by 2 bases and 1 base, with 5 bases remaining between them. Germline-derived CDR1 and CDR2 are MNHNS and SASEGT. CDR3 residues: CASSEQTNTEAFF. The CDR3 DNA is TGTGCCAGCAGTGAACAGACGAACACTGAAGCTTTCTTT.

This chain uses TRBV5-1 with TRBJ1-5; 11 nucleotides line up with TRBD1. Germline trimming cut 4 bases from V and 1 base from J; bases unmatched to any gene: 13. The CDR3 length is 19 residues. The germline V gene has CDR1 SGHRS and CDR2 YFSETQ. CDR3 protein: CASSEFPGQGGVSNQPQHF. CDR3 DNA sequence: TGCGCCAGCAGCGAATTTCCGGGACAGGGGGGTGTGAGCAATCAGCCCCAGCATTTT.

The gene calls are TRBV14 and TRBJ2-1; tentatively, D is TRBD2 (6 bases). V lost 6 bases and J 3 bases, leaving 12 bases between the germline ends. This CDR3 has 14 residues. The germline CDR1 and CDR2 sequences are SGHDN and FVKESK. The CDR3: CASRPGVNYNEQFF. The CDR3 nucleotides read TGTGCCAGCAGACCGGGAGTAAACTACAATGAGCAGTTCTTC.

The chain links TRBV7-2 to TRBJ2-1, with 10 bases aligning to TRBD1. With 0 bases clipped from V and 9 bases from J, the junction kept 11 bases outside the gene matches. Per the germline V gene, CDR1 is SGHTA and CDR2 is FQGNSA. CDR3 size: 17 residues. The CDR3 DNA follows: TGTGCCAGCAGCTTAGCCCTCTTCAGGACAGGGGGATTTGAGCAGTTCTTC. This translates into CASSLALFRTGGFEQFF.

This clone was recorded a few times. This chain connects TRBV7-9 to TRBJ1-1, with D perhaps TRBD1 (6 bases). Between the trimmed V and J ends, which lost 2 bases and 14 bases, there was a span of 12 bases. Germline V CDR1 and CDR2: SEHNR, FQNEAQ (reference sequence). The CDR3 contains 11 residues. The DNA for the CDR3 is TGTGCCAGCAGCTTACAGGGGTTCTTCTTCTTT. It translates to CASSLQGFFFF.

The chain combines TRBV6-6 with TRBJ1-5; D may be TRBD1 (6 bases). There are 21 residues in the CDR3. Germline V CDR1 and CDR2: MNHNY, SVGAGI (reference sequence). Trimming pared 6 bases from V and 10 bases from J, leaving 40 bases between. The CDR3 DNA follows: TGTGCCAGCAGCACCGACCCCTCAGGGGTGATAGGGTCACAGCGTTGGCGACCCCAGCATTTT. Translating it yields CASSTDPSGVIGSQRWRPQHF.

CDR3 loop: CASSLVTSSGSYNEQFF. Written as DNA, the CDR3 is TGTGCCAGCAGCTTAGTGACGTCTAGCGGGAGTTACAATGAGCAGTTCTTC. This chain joins TRBV7-6 and TRBJ2-1; 10 bases are shared with TRBD2. The germline V gene has CDR1 SGHVS and CDR2 FNYEAQ. J was trimmed by 4 bases and V by 1 base; bases with no gene match: 7. CDR3 length: 17 residues.

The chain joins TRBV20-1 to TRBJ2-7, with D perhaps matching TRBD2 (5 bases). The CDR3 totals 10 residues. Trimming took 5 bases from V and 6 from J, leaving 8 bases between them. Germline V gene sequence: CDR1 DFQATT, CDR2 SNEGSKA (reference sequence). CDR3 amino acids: CSALAFEQYF. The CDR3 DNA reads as TGCAGTGCTCTAGCTTTCGAGCAGTACTTC.

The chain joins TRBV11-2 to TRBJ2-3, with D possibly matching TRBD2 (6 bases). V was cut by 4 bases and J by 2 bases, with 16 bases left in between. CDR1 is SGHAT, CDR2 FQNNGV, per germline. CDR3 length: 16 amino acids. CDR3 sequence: CASSWGGAAYTDTQYF. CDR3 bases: TGTGCCAGCAGCTGGGGCGGGGCAGCCTACACAGATACGCAGTATTTT.

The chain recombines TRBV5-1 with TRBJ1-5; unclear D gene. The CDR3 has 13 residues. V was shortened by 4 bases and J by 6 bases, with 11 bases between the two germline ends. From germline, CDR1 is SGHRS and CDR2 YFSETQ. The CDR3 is CASSLISGQPQHF. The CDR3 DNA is TGCGCCAGCAGCCTCATTTCGGGTCAGCCCCAGCATTTT.

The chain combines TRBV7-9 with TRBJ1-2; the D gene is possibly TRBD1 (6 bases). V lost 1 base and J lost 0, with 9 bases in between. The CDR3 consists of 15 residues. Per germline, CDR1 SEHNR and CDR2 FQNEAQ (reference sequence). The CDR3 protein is CASSLEGHSNYGYTF. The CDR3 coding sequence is TGTGCCAGCAGCTTAGAGGGACACTCTAACTATGGCTACACCTTC.

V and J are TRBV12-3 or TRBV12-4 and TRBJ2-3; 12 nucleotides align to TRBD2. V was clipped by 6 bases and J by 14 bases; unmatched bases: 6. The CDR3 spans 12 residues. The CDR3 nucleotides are TGTGCCAGCAGCGGACTAGCGGGGCTGTGGTATTTT. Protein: CASSGLAGLWYF.

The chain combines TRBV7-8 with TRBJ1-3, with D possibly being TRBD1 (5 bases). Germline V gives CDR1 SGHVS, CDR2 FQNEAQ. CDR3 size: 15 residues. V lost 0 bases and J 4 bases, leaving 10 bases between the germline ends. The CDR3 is CASSLAGRGGNTIYF. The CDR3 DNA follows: TGTGCCAGCAGCTTAGCCGGTAGGGGAGGAAACACCATATATTTT.

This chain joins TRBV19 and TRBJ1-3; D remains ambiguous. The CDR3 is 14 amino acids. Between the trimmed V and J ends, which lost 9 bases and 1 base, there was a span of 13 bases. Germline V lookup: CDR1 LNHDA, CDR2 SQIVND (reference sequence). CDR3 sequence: CASGLVGSGNTIYF. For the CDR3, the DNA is TGTGCCAGCGGTCTAGTGGGGTCTGGAAACACCATATATTTT.

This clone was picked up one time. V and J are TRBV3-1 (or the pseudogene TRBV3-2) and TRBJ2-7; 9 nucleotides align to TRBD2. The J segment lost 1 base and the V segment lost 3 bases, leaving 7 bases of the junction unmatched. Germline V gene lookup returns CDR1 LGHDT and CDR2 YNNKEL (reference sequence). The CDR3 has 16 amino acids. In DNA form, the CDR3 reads TGTGCCAGCAGCCAGAACCTAGCGGGAAGTTCCTACGAGCAGTACTTC. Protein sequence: CASSQNLAGSSYEQYF.

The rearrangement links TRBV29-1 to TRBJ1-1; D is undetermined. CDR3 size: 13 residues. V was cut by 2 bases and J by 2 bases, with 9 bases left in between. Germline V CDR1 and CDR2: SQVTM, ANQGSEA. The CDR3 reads CSVERALNTEAFF. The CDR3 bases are TGCAGCGTTGAACGTGCCTTAAACACTGAAGCTTTCTTT.

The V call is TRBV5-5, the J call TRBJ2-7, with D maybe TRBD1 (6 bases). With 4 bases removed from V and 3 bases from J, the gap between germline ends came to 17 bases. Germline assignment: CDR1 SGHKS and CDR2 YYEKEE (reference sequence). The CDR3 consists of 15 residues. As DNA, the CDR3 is TGTGCCAGCAGCGGCGCAAAGGGGGTGAGCTACGAGCAGTACTTC. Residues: CASSGAKGVSYEQYF.

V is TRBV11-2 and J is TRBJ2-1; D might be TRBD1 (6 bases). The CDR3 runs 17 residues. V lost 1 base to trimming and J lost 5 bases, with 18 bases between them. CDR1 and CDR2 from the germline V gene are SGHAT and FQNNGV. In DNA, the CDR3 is TGTGCCAGCAGCTTAGCCCTAAACCGGGACAAAAACAATGAGCAGTTCTTC. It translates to CASSLALNRDKNNEQFF.

The CDR3 nucleotides are TGTGCCTGGGACAGCGGGGCAAGGGAGCTGTTTTTT. Encoded protein: CAWDSGARELFF. V and J are TRBV30 and TRBJ2-2; 7 nucleotides line up with TRBD2. This CDR3 has 12 amino acids. Germline V CDR1 and CDR2: GTSNPN, SVGIG (reference sequence). The trim removed 5 bases at V and 9 bases at J, leaving 6 bases unmatched.

CDR3 residues: CASSLGGLNYEQYF. The CDR3 DNA reads as TGCGCCAGCAGCCTGGGGGGTCTTAACTACGAGCAGTACTTC. The chain is built from TRBV5-1 and TRBJ2-7; D is perhaps TRBD2 (6 bases). The germline V gene encodes CDR1 SGHRS and CDR2 YFSETQ. V gave up 4 bases and J gave up 3 bases, with 14 bases separating them. The CDR3 is 14 residues long.

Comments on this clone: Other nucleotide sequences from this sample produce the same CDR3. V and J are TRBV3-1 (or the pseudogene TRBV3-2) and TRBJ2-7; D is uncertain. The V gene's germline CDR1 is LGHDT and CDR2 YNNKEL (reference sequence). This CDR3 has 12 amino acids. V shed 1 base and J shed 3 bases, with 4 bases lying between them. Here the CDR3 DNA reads TGTGCCAGCAGCCAAGCTAGCTACGAGCAGTACTTC. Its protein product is CASSQASYEQYF.

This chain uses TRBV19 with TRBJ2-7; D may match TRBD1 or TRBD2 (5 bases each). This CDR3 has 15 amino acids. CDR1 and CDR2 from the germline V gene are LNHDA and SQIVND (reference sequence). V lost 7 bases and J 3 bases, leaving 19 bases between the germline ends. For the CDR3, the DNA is TGTGCCAGTACCACCGGGGCCAGTGAAAACTACGAGCAGTACTTC. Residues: CASTTGASENYEQYF.

The CDR3 loop is CASSYRTNYGYTF. The CDR3 DNA reads as TGTGCCAGCAGTTACCGAACTAACTATGGCTACACCTTC. The genes are TRBV6-2 or TRBV6-3 and TRBJ1-2; no clear D. Between the trimmed V and J ends, which lost 2 bases and 0 bases, there was a span of 4 bases. The V gene's germline CDR1 is MNHEY and CDR2 SVGEGT. This CDR3 is 13 amino acids long.

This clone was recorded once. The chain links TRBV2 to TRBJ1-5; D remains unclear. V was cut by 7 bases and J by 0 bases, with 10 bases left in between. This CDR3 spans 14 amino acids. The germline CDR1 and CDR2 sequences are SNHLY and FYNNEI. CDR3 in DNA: TGTGCCAGCACAGCAACAAATAGCAATCAGCCCCAGCATTTT. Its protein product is CASTATNSNQPQHF.